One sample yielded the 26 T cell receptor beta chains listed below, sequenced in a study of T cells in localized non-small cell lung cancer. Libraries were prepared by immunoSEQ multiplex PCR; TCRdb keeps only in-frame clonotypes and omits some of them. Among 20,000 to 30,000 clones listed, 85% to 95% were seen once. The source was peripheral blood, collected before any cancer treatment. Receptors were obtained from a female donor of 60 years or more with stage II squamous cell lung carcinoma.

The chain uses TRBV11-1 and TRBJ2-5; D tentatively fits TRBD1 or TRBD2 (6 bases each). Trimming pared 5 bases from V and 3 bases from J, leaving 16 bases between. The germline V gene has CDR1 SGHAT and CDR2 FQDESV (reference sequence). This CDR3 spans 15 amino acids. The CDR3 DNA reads TGTGCCAGCAGCCCGCCCGGGGGCGCTAAAGAGACCCAGTACTTC. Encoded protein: CASSPPGGAKETQYF. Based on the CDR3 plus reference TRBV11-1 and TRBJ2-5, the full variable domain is EAEVAQSPRYKITEKSQAVAFWCDPISGHATLYWYRQILGQGPELLVQFQDESVVDDSQLPKDRFSAERLKGVDSTLKIQPAELGDSAMYLCASSPPGGAKETQYFGPGTRLLVL.

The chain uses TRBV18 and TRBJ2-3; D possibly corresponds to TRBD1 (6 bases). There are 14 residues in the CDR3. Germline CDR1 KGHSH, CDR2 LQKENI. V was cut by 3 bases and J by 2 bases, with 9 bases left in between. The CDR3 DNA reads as TGTGCCAGCTCACCCCGGACAGTCACAGATACGCAGTATTTT. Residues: CASSPRTVTDTQYF.

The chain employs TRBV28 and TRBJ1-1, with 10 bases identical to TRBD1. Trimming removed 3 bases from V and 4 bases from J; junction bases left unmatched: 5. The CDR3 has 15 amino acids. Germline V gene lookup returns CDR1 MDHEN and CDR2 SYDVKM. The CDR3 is CASSLWDRGPTEAFF. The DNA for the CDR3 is TGTGCCAGCAGTTTGTGGGACAGGGGTCCCACTGAAGCTTTCTTT.

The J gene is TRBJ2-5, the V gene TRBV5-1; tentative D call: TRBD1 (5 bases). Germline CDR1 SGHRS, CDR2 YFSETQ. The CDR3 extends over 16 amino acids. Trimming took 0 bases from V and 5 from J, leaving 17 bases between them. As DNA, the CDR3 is TGCGCCAGCAGCTTGGGCGGCGCAGGGTCTTACGAGACCCAGTACTTC. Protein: CASSLGGAGSYETQYF.

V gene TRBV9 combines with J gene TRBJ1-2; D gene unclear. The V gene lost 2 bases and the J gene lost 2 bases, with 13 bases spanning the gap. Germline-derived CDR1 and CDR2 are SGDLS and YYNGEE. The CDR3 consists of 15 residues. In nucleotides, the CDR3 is TGTGCCAGCAGCGTCGAAGGGAGGGCGAACTATGGCTACACCTTC. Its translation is CASSVEGRANYGYTF.

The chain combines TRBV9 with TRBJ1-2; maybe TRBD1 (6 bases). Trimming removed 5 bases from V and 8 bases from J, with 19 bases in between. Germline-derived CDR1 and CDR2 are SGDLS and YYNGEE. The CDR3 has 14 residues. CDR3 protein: CASSPPQGRIGYTF. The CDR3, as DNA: TGTGCCAGCAGTCCTCCTCAGGGGCGAATCGGCTACACCTTC.

This CDR3 is CASSPQEQNTEAFF. CDR3 nucleotides: TGTGCCAGCTCGCCTCAAGAGCAGAACACTGAAGCTTTCTTT. V gene TRBV18 combines with J gene TRBJ1-1; no clear D. Germline-derived CDR1 and CDR2 are KGHSH and LQKENI. Trimming removed 6 bases at V and 1 base at J, with 12 bases between. The CDR3 covers 14 residues.

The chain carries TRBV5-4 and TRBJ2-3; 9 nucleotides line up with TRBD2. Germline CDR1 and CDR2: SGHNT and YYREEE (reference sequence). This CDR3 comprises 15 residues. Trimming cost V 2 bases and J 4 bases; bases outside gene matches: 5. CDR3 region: CASSFARGGPDTQYF. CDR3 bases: TGTGCCAGCAGCTTCGCGCGGGGGGGCCCAGATACGCAGTATTTT.

The CDR3 region has the DNA TGTGCCAGCAGTTACGGGACAACTAAGGCTCAAGGACAGTTCTTC. Its protein product is CASSYGTTKAQGQFF. This chain uses TRBV6-6 with TRBJ2-1, with a weak D call TRBD1 (6 bases). Germline CDR1 and CDR2: MNHNY and SVGAGI (reference sequence). V was clipped by 2 bases and J by 13 bases, with 21 bases between them. The CDR3 covers 15 residues.

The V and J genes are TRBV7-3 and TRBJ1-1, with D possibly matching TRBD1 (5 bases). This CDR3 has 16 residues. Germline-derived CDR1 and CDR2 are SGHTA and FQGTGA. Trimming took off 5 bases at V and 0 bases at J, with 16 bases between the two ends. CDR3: CASSLPHGGVNTEAFF. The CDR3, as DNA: TGTGCCAGCAGCCTCCCTCACGGAGGGGTGAACACTGAAGCTTTCTTT. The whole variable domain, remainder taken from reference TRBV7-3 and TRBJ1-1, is GAGVSQTPSNKVTEKGKYVELRCDPISGHTALYWYRQSLGQGPEFLIYFQGTGAADDSGLPNDRFFAVRPEGSVSTLKIQRTERGDSAVYLCASSLPHGGVNTEAFFGQGTRLTVV.

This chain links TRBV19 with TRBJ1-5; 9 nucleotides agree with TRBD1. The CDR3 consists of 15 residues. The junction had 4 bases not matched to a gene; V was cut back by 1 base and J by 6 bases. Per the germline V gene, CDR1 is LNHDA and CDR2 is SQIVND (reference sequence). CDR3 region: CASSIVTGGGQPQHF. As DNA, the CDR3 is TGTGCCAGTAGTATAGTGACAGGGGGAGGTCAGCCCCAGCATTTT.

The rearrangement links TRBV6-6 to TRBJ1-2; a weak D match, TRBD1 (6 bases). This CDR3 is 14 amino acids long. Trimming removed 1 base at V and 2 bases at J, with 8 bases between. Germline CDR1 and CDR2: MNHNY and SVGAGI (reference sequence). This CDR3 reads CASSYWDTNYGYTF. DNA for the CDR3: TGTGCCAGCAGTTACTGGGACACCAACTATGGCTACACCTTC.

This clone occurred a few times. The chain's CDR3 is CASSRGLANTQYF. The DNA of the CDR3 is TGTGCCAGCAGCCGCGGACTAGCGAATACGCAGTATTTT. The V and J genes are TRBV7-2 and TRBJ2-3; 9 positions agree with TRBD2. Trimming at V came to 5 bases and at J to 7 bases, leaving 4 bases not matched to a gene. There are 13 residues in the CDR3. Germline V gives CDR1 SGHTA, CDR2 FQGNSA.

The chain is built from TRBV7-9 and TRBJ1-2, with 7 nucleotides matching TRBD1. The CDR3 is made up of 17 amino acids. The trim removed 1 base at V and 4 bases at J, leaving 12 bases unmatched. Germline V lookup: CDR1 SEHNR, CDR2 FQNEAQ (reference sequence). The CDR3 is CASSLEGLQGVTYGYTF. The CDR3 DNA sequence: TGTGCCAGCAGCTTAGAAGGGCTTCAGGGGGTAACCTATGGCTACACCTTC.

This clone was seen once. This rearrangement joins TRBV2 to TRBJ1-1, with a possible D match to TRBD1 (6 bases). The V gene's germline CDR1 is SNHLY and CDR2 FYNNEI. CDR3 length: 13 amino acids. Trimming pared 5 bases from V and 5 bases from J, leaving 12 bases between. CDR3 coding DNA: TGTGCCAGCAGTATACAGGGAGAAACTGAAGCTTTCTTT. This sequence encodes CASSIQGETEAFF.

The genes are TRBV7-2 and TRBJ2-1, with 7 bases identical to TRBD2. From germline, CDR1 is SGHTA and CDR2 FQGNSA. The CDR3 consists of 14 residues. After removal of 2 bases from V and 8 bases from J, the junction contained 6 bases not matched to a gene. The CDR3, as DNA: TGTGCCAGCAGCTTAAAGGTGACTAGCCATGAGCAGTTCTTC. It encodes CASSLKVTSHEQFF.

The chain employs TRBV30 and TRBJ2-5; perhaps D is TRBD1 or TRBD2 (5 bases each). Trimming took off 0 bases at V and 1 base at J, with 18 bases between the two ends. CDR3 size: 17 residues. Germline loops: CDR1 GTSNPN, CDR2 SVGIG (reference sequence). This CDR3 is CAWSVQGAEGLQETQYF. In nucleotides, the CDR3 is TGTGCCTGGAGTGTACAAGGCGCCGAGGGGCTCCAAGAGACCCAGTACTTC. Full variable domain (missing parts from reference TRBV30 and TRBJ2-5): SQTIHQWPATLVQPVGSPLSLECTVEGTSNPNLYWYRQAAGRGLQLLFYSVGIGQISSEVPQNLSASRPQDRQFILSSKKLLLSDSGFYLCAWSVQGAEGLQETQYFGPGTRLLVL.

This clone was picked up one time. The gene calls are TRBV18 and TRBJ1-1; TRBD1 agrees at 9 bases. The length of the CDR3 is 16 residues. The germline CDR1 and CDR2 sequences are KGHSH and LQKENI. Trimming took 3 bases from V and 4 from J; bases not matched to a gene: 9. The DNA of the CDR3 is TGTGCCAGCTCACCTGGGACAGGGAGGGGGAGCACTGAAGCTTTCTTT. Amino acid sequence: CASSPGTGRGSTEAFF.

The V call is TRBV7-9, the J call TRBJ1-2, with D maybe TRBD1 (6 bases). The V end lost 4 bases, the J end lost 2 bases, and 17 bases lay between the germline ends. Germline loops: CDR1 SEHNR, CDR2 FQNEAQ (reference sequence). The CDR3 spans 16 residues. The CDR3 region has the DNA TGTGCCAGCAGCTCCCGAGACTTGGACAGCAACTATGGCTACACCTTC. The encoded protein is CASSSRDLDSNYGYTF.

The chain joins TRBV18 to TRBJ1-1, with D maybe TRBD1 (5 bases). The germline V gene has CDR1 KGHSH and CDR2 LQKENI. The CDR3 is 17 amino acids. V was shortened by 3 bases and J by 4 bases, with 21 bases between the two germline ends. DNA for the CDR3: TGTGCCAGCTCACCTATCACCAAGAGGTTGGGGGTCACTGAAGCTTTCTTT. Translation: CASSPITKRLGVTEAFF. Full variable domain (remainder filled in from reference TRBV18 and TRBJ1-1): NAGVMQNPRHLVRRRGQEARLRCSPMKGHSHVYWYRQLPEEGLKFMVYLQKENIIDESGMPKERFSAEFPKEGPSILRIQQVVRGDSAAYFCASSPITKRLGVTEAFFGQGTRLTVV.

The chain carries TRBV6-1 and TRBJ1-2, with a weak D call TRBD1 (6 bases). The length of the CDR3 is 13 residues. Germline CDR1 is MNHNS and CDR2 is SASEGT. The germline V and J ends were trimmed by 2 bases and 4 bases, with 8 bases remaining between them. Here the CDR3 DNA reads TGTGCCAGCAGTGAAACAGGGATCTATGGCTACACCTTC. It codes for CASSETGIYGYTF.

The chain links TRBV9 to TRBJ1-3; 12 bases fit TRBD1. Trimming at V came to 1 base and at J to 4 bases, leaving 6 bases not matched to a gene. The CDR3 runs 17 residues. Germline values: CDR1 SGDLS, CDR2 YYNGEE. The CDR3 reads CASSVLGTGGAGNTIYF. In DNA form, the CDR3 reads TGTGCCAGCAGCGTACTAGGGACAGGGGGCGCCGGAAACACCATATATTTT. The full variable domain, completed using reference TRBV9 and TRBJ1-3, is DSGVTQTPKHLITATGQRVTLRCSPRSGDLSVYWYQQSLDQGLQFLIQYYNGEERAKGNILERFSAQQFPDLHSELNLSSLELGDSALYFCASSVLGTGGAGNTIYFGEGSWLTVV.

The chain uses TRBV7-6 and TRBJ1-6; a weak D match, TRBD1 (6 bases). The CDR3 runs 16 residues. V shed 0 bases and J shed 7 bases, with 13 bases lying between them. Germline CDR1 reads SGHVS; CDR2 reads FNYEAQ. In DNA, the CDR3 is TGTGCCAGCAGCTTAGCGAAGACAGGCGAAAATTCACCCCTCCACTTT. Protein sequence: CASSLAKTGENSPLHF.

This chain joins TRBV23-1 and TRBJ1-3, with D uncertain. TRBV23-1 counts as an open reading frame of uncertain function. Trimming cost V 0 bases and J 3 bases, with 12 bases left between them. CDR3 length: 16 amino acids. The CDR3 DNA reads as TGCGCCAGCAGTCAATCGATTCGGGCAGTTGGAAACACCATATATTTT. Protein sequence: CASSQSIRAVGNTIYF.

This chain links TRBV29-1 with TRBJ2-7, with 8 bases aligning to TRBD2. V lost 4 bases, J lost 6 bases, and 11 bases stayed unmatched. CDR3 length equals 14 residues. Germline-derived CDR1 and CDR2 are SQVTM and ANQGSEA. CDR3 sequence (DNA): TGCAGCGTTGGAGGGGCGGGGGGCCCCGTCGAGCAGTACTTC. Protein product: CSVGGAGGPVEQYF.

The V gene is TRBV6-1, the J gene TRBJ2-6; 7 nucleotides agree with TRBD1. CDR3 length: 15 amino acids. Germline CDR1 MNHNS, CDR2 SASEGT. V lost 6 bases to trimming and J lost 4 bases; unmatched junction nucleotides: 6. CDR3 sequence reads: CASRGDRAGANVLTF. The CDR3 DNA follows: TGTGCCAGCAGGGGTGACAGGGCCGGGGCCAACGTCCTGACTTTC.